The 15 T cell receptor beta chains below all came from one sample that was sequenced in a study of cytomegalovirus exposure and HLA in healthy donors. The PCR employed 60 Vbeta primers together with 13 Jbeta primers. TCRdb keeps only in-frame clones here, not all; method: immunoSEQ multiplex PCR. The sample lists 90,000 to 150,000 clones; roughly 69% were seen once. Sequencing used PBMCs. The origin of the receptors is a human donor in good health.

This chain uses TRBV29-1 with TRBJ1-5; 10 nucleotides agree with TRBD1. The germline gives CDR1 SQVTM, CDR2 ANQGSEA. With 5 bases clipped from V and 10 bases from J, the junction kept 8 bases outside the gene matches. The CDR3 extends over 13 amino acids. CDR3 DNA sequence: TGCAGCGTTACCGGGACAGGGGTCCAACCCCAGCATTTT. This sequence encodes CSVTGTGVQPQHF.

The chain has TRBV7-9 and TRBJ1-2; the match to TRBD1 covers 9 bases. The V gene end was trimmed by 4 bases and the J gene end by 7 bases; junction bases not matched to a gene: 4. Germline V gene data show CDR1 as SEHNR and CDR2 as FQNEAQ (reference sequence). CDR3 size: 13 residues. The CDR3 reads CASSYTGGSGYTF. The CDR3 nucleotides read TGTGCCAGCAGCTATACAGGGGGCTCTGGCTACACCTTC.

The chain joins TRBV19 to TRBJ1-2; tentative D call: TRBD1 (6 bases). Per germline, CDR1 LNHDA and CDR2 SQIVND (reference sequence). This CDR3 spans 13 amino acids. The V end lost 6 bases, the J end lost 5 bases, and 13 bases lay between the germline ends. This CDR3 reads CASSPDSFYGYTF. DNA of the CDR3: TGTGCCAGTAGCCCGGACAGTTTTTATGGCTACACCTTC. The full variable domain, completed using reference TRBV19 and TRBJ1-2, is DGGITQSPKYLFRKEGQNVTLSCEQNLNHDAMYWYRQDPGQGLRLIYYSQIVNDFQKGDIAEGYSVSREKKESFPLTVTSAQKNPTAFYLCASSPDSFYGYTFGSGTRLTVV.

The V gene is TRBV5-4, the J gene TRBJ2-5; 8 bases are a match to TRBD1. Gene TRBJ2-7 matches the end of the DNA better, so the J call may be wrong. Germline CDR1 reads SGHNT; CDR2 reads YYREEE (reference sequence). The CDR3 length is 14 residues. DNA for the CDR3: TGTGCCAGCAGCCAAGGGGGACAGGTTGGCGAGCAGTACTTC. This gives the protein CASSQGGQVGEQYF.

This chain uses TRBV11-2 with TRBJ2-5; D uncertain. This CDR3 region has 11 residues. V lost 7 bases and J lost 4, with 7 bases in between. The germline V gene encodes CDR1 SGHAT and CDR2 FQNNGV. The CDR3 is CASTNIETQYF. In DNA, the CDR3 is TGTGCCAGCACCAACATAGAGACCCAGTACTTC.

The chain employs TRBV11-2 and TRBJ2-2; 9 nucleotides line up with TRBD2. The CDR3 length is 17 residues. V gave up 5 bases and J gave up 2 bases; unmatched junction bases: 9. The germline V gene has CDR1 SGHAT and CDR2 FQNNGV. This CDR3 reads CASSPLSSGTNTGELFF. In DNA form, the CDR3 reads TGTGCCAGCAGCCCCCTGTCTAGCGGGACTAACACCGGGGAGCTGTTTTTT.

The V call is TRBV28, the J call TRBJ2-7; 9 positions agree with TRBD1. The V gene end was trimmed by 4 bases and the J gene end by 3 bases; junction bases not matched to a gene: 10. This CDR3 has 16 residues. Germline CDR1 and CDR2: MDHEN and SYDVKM. The DNA for the CDR3 is TGTGCCAGCAGTTCAGGGTCGGGACAGGGTCACTACGAGCAGTACTTC. Protein product: CASSSGSGQGHYEQYF.

The chain combines TRBV6-4 with TRBJ1-1; D possibly corresponds to TRBD1 (5 bases). V lost 6 bases and J 1 base, leaving 12 bases between the germline ends. The CDR3 extends over 14 amino acids. CDR1 is MRHNA and CDR2 is SNTAGT in the germline V gene. The CDR3 is CASREQVTNTEAFF. CDR3 nucleotides: TGTGCCAGCAGAGAACAGGTGACGAACACTGAAGCTTTCTTT.

The chain joins TRBV5-6 to TRBJ2-1; D possibly corresponds to TRBD2 (6 bases). This CDR3 has 16 amino acids. V lost 1 base to trimming and J lost 3 bases, with 14 bases between them. Germline CDR1 SGHDT, CDR2 YYEEEE. This chain's CDR3 is CASSLLSGVGYNEQFF. The CDR3 DNA sequence: TGTGCCAGCAGCTTGTTGTCGGGAGTGGGCTACAATGAGCAGTTCTTC. The full variable domain, rest sourced from reference TRBV5-6 and TRBJ2-1, is DAGVTQSPTHLIKTRGQQVTLRCSPKSGHDTVSWYQQALGQGPQFIFQYYEEEERQRGNFPDRFSGHQFPNYSSELNVNALLLGDSALYLCASSLLSGVGYNEQFFGPGTRLTVL.

The chain couples TRBV5-1 to TRBJ1-1; the D gene is possibly TRBD1 (6 bases). Trimming pared 4 bases from V and 6 bases from J, leaving 10 bases between. Germline CDR1 and CDR2: SGHRS and YFSETQ. There are 12 residues in the CDR3. DNA of the CDR3: TGCGCCAGCAGCCTAGGGACACCTGAAGCTTTCTTT. Translated, it gives CASSLGTPEAFF.

The CDR3 DNA reads as TGTGCCATCAGTGGGGGGGGCTTCAAAGAGACCCAGTACTTC. This sequence encodes CAISGGGFKETQYF. The chain couples TRBV10-3 to TRBJ2-5; D possibly corresponds to TRBD2 (7 bases). V shed 4 bases and J shed 3 bases, with 12 bases lying between them. Germline CDR1 is ENHRY and CDR2 is SYGVKD. This CDR3 comprises 14 residues.

V usage is TRBV28 and J usage is TRBJ2-2; a possible D gene is TRBD1 (6 bases). Germline V gives CDR1 MDHEN, CDR2 SYDVKM. CDR3 length: 17 residues. The V end lost 6 bases, the J end lost 2 bases, and 19 bases lay between the germline ends. Here the CDR3 reads CASRGVGAGENTGELFF. In DNA form, the CDR3 reads TGTGCCAGCAGGGGGGTGGGGGCAGGGGAAAACACCGGGGAGCTGTTTTTT.

The chain recombines TRBV30 with TRBJ1-1, with D possibly TRBD1 on 6 matching bases. V lost 0 bases and J 1 base, leaving 6 bases between the germline ends. In germline, CDR1 is GTSNPN, CDR2 SVGIG (reference sequence). CDR3 length equals 13 residues. The CDR3 DNA sequence: TGTGCCTGGAGTGTACAGGGGAACACTGAAGCTTTCTTT. This translates into CAWSVQGNTEAFF.

CDR3 bases: TGTGCCAGCAGCCGACTAGCGGCCTACGAGCAGTACTTC. This codes for CASSRLAAYEQYF. The gene calls are TRBV6-4 and TRBJ2-7; 9 bases align to TRBD2. V shed 6 bases, J shed 2 bases, and the junction held 2 bases outside the gene matches. CDR1 and CDR2 (germline): MRHNA, SNTAGT. CDR3 size: 13 residues.

The chain carries TRBV27 and TRBJ2-2, with D possibly TRBD1 on 6 matching bases. This CDR3 region has 14 residues. The V end was cut by 6 bases, the J end by 2 bases, with 10 bases between. Germline V CDR1 and CDR2: MNHEY, SMNVEV (reference sequence). CDR3 DNA sequence: TGTGCCAGCAGGAGGACAGCTAACACCGGGGAGCTGTTTTTT. Translating gives CASRRTANTGELFF.